The 15 T cell receptor beta chains given below trace back to one sample, sequenced in a study of T cells in localized non-small cell lung cancer. Generated by immunoSEQ multiplex PCR, the TCRdb table keeps only in-frame clones and is missing some. The table lists about 21,000 clones, roughly 89% of them singletons. Sequenced material: peripheral blood, taken before any cancer treatment. These receptors were collected from a male donor aged 60 or older with stage I squamous cell lung carcinoma.

This clone showed up just a few times. The rearrangement joins TRBV4-1 to TRBJ1-1; perhaps TRBD1 as D (5 bases). Germline V gives CDR1 MGHRA, CDR2 YSYEKL. This CDR3 spans 16 amino acids. V gave up 4 bases and J gave up 1 base, with 16 bases separating them. Here the CDR3 DNA reads TGCGCCAGCAGCCGGGGACCCGGAGATGAGAACACTGAAGCTTTCTTT. Residues: CASSRGPGDENTEAFF.

The CDR3 nucleotides are TGTGCCAGCAGCCCCCGGGCGGTATCGGGGGCCAACGTCCTGACTTTC. Protein: CASSPRAVSGANVLTF. The rearrangement links TRBV9 to TRBJ2-6; D gene ambiguous. Per germline, CDR1 SGDLS and CDR2 YYNGEE. Trimming shortened V by 4 bases and J by 4 bases, and 15 bases separated the two germline ends. The CDR3 runs to 16 residues. Full variable domain (rest looked up from reference TRBV9 and TRBJ2-6): DSGVTQTPKHLITATGQRVTLRCSPRSGDLSVYWYQQSLDQGLQFLIQYYNGEERAKGNILERFSAQQFPDLHSELNLSSLELGDSALYFCASSPRAVSGANVLTFGAGSRLTVL.

V gene TRBV10-2 combines with J gene TRBJ2-1; D is uncertain. The V gene's germline CDR1 is WSHSY and CDR2 SAAADI. This CDR3 is built from 12 residues. Trimming took 3 bases from V and 15 from J, leaving 15 bases between them. CDR3 residues: CASSEKGFTAFF. Written as DNA, the CDR3 is TGCGCCAGCAGTGAAAAGGGCTTCACGGCGTTCTTC.

This clone was observed a single time. The rearrangement links TRBV7-9 to TRBJ2-7; a weak D match, TRBD2 (5 bases). Germline-derived CDR1 and CDR2 are SEHNR and FQNEAQ (reference sequence). V lost 2 bases and J lost 3, with 11 bases in between. CDR3 length: 14 amino acids. CDR3 in DNA: TGTGCCAGCAGCTTAAAACCGAGCGGCTACGAGCAGTACTTC. This sequence encodes CASSLKPSGYEQYF. The entire variable domain, with the rest obtained from reference TRBV7-9 and TRBJ2-7, is as follows: DTGVSQNPRHKITKRGQNVTFRCDPISEHNRLYWYRQTLGQGPEFLTYFQNEAQLEKSRLLSDRFSAERPKGSFSTLEIQRTEQGDSAMYLCASSLKPSGYEQYFGPGTRLTVT.

This sequence joins TRBV7-8 and TRBJ1-5; weak D call: TRBD1 (5 bases). Germline CDR1 reads SGHVS; CDR2 reads FQNEAQ. V lost 6 bases, J lost 2 bases, and 11 bases lay in between. The CDR3 sequence is 14 residues long. CDR3 sequence (DNA): TGTGCCAGCAGTGTTACAGGAGGCAATCAGCCCCAGCATTTT. Residues: CASSVTGGNQPQHF.

This rearrangement joins TRBV19 to TRBJ1-1; no definite D call. Germline V gene lookup returns CDR1 LNHDA and CDR2 SQIVND (reference sequence). This CDR3 contains 16 residues. V was clipped by 0 bases and J by 0 bases, with 11 bases between them. This chain's CDR3 is CASSIDPGSMNTEAFF. Written as DNA, the CDR3 is TGTGCCAGTAGTATAGATCCGGGGAGCATGAACACTGAAGCTTTCTTT. Complete variable domain (other parts from reference TRBV19 and TRBJ1-1): DGGITQSPKYLFRKEGQNVTLSCEQNLNHDAMYWYRQDPGQGLRLIYYSQIVNDFQKGDIAEGYSVSREKKESFPLTVTSAQKNPTAFYLCASSIDPGSMNTEAFFGQGTRLTVV.

This chain links TRBV19 with TRBJ1-4; D not certain. Germline CDR1 reads LNHDA; CDR2 reads SQIVND (reference sequence). The CDR3 length is 13 residues. The V gene lost 6 bases and the J gene lost 5 bases, with 10 bases spanning the gap. The CDR3 nucleotides are TGTGCCAGTAGGGGAGAACTGAATGAAAAACTGTTTTTT. It yields the protein CASRGELNEKLFF. Full variable domain (rest looked up from reference TRBV19 and TRBJ1-4): DGGITQSPKYLFRKEGQNVTLSCEQNLNHDAMYWYRQDPGQGLRLIYYSQIVNDFQKGDIAEGYSVSREKKESFPLTVTSAQKNPTAFYLCASRGELNEKLFFGSGTQLSVL.

J is TRBJ1-2 and V is TRBV21-1; TRBD1, as called in the table, went unchecked against the DNA. TRBV21-1 is a documented pseudogene. The length of the CDR3 is 13 residues. CDR3 in amino acids: CASSPKTGNGYTF. The CDR3 bases are TGTGCCAGCAGCCCCAAGACAGGGAATGGCTACACCTTC.

V and J are TRBV5-8 and TRBJ2-5; 8 bases match TRBD2. Germline trimming cut 3 bases from V and 5 bases from J; bases unmatched to any gene: 6. CDR1 SGHTS and CDR2 YDEGEE come from the germline V gene. The CDR3 is 14 residues long. The CDR3 nucleotides are TGTGCCAGCAGCTCGGGACTAGGTCGCGAGACCCAGTACTTC. Its translation: CASSSGLGRETQYF.

This chain uses TRBV5-4 with TRBJ2-5; D could derive from TRBD1 or TRBD2 (5 bases each). This CDR3 spans 14 amino acids. Trimming shortened V by 1 base and J by 5 bases, and 12 bases separated the two germline ends. Germline values: CDR1 SGHNT, CDR2 YYREEE (reference sequence). The chain's CDR3 is CASSLRPRGETQYF. In DNA form, the CDR3 reads TGTGCCAGCAGCTTGCGGCCGAGGGGCGAGACCCAGTACTTC.

In its sample, this clone was seen once. This chain connects TRBV5-1 to TRBJ2-4; TRBD1 matches 7 bases. Unmatched junction bases numbered 9, after V lost 6 bases and J lost 0 bases. The CDR3 is 16 amino acids. Germline V gene data show CDR1 as SGHRS and CDR2 as YFSETQ. The CDR3 nucleotides are TGCGCCAGCACAACCGGGACAGTTCTAGCCAAAAACATTCAGTACTTC. Its translation is CASTTGTVLAKNIQYF. The whole variable domain, filled in from reference TRBV5-1 and TRBJ2-4, reads KAGVTQTPRYLIKTRGQQVTLSCSPISGHRSVSWYQQTPGQGLQFLFEYFSETQRNKGNFPGRFSGRQFSNSRSEMNVSTLELGDSALYLCASTTGTVLAKNIQYFGAGTRLSVL.

V gene TRBV20-1 combines with J gene TRBJ2-1, with 8 positions matching TRBD1. Per germline, CDR1 DFQATT and CDR2 SNEGSKA (reference sequence). Trimming cost V 4 bases and J 9 bases; bases outside gene matches: 2. The CDR3 loop spans 11 amino acids. The CDR3 is CSAMTGAEQFF. CDR3 DNA: TGCAGTGCTATGACAGGGGCTGAGCAGTTCTTC.

The genes are TRBV19 and TRBJ1-1; unclear D gene. V lost 3 bases and J lost 3, with 5 bases in between. Germline CDR1 LNHDA, CDR2 SQIVND (reference sequence). This CDR3 has 12 amino acids. The CDR3 region has the DNA TGTGCCAGTAGTATTCCAGACACTGAAGCTTTCTTT. This sequence encodes CASSIPDTEAFF.

This rearrangement joins TRBV18 to TRBJ2-1; D is uncertain. The V gene lost 6 bases and the J gene lost 6 bases, with 18 bases spanning the gap. CDR1 is KGHSH, CDR2 LQKENI, per germline. The CDR3 is 15 residues long. As DNA, the CDR3 is TGTGCCAGCTCCCCTACAGCTGGTGGTTTCAATGAGCAGTTCTTC. It translates to CASSPTAGGFNEQFF.

V is TRBV10-3 and J is TRBJ1-2; D gene uncertain. Trimming pared 11 bases from V and 5 bases from J, leaving 18 bases between. Germline V gene data show CDR1 as ENHRY and CDR2 as SYGVKD. This CDR3 region has 13 residues. The CDR3 nucleotides are TGTGCCCTGGGAGAGCTGGAGGGTTATGGCTACACCTTC. Its translation: CALGELEGYGYTF.